This TCR beta chain originates from a study of blood T cell repertoires in COVID-19. Across the study: Samples taken during acute and convalescent COVID-19 were collected in the United States, Italy and Spain. PBMCs, B-cell-depleted T cells, or T cells provided the cDNA or gDNA that made up the material.

Participants spanned ages roughly 18 to 90 years and resided in over 20 US areas. This CDR3 contains 17 residues. Germline-derived CDR1 and CDR2 are MGHRA and YSYEKL. After removal of 0 bases from V and 2 bases from J, the junction contained 5 bases not matched to a gene. Original processing notes: Cell counts per sample came from amplifying reference gene primers. Assay: immunoSEQ multiplex PCR; the TCRdb copy retains only in-frame clones and omits some. The DNA gave D and trimming, while V, J and clone size come from that table. The profile covers over 200,000 clones, with around 86% appearing a single time and more than 8.5% taken by the ten largest.

The TCR comes from a woman aged 50 to 65 with acute COVID-19. What was sequenced was PBMCs or T cells enriched from blood (not recorded which). The chain employs TRBV4-1 and TRBJ2-3, with 10 bases lining up with TRBD2. CDR3: CASSQDRTSGATDTQYF. The CDR3 DNA is TGCGCCAGCAGCCAAGATAGGACTAGCGGAGCCACAGATACGCAGTATTTT.